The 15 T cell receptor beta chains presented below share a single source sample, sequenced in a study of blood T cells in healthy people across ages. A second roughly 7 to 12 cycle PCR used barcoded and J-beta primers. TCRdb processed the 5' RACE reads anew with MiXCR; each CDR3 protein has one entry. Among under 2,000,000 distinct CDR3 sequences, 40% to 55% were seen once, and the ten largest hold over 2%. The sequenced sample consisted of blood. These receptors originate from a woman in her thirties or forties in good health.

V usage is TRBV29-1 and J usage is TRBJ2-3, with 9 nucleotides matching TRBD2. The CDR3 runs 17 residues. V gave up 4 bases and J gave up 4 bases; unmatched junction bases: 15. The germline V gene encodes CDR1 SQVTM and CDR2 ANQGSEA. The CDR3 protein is CSVAGPSSGGMADTQYF. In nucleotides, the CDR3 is TGCAGCGTTGCTGGTCCCTCAAGCGGGGGGATGGCAGATACGCAGTATTTT.

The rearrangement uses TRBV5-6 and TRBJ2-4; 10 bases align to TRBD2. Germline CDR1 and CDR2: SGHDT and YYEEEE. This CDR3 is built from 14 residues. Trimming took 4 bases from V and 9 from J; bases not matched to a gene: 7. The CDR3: CASSLRAGGLIQYF. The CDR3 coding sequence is TGTGCCAGCAGCCTTAGAGCGGGGGGGCTCATTCAGTACTTC. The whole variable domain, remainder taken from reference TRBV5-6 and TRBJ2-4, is DAGVTQSPTHLIKTRGQQVTLRCSPKSGHDTVSWYQQALGQGPQFIFQYYEEEERQRGNFPDRFSGHQFPNYSSELNVNALLLGDSALYLCASSLRAGGLIQYFGAGTRLSVL.

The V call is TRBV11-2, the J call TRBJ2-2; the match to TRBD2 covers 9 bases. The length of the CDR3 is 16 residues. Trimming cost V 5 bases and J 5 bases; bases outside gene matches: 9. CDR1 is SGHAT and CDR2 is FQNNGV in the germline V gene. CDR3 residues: CASSPRPSGGTGELFF. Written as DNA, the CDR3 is TGTGCCAGCAGCCCCCGACCCAGCGGGGGGACCGGGGAGCTGTTTTTT.

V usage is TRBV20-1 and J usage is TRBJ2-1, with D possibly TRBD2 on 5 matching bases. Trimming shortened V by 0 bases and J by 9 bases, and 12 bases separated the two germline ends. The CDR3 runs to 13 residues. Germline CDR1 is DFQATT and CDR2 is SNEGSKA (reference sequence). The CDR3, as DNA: TGCAGTGCTAGAGATTTGAGGGAAGGTGAGCAGTTCTTC. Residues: CSARDLREGEQFF.

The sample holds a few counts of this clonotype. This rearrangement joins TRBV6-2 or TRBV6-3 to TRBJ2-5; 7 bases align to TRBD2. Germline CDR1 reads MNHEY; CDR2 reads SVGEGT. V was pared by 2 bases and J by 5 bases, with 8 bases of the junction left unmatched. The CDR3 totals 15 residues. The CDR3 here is CASSYPQSGRETQYF. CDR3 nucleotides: TGTGCCAGCAGTTACCCTCAGTCCGGGAGGGAGACCCAGTACTTC.

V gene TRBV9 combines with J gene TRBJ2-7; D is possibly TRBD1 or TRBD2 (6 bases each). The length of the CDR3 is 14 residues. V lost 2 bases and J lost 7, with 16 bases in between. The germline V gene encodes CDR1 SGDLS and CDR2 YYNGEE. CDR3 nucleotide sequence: TGTGCCAGCAGCGTTGTGCCGGGGGCGCTTGAGCAGTACTTC. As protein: CASSVVPGALEQYF. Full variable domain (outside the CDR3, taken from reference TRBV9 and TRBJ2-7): DSGVTQTPKHLITATGQRVTLRCSPRSGDLSVYWYQQSLDQGLQFLIQYYNGEERAKGNILERFSAQQFPDLHSELNLSSLELGDSALYFCASSVVPGALEQYFGPGTRLTVT.

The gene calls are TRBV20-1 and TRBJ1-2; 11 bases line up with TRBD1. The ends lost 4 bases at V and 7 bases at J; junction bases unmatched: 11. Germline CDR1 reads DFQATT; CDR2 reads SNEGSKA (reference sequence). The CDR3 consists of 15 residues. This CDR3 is CSANGQGAHLSGYTF. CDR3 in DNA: TGCAGTGCTAACGGACAGGGGGCGCATCTCTCTGGCTACACCTTC.

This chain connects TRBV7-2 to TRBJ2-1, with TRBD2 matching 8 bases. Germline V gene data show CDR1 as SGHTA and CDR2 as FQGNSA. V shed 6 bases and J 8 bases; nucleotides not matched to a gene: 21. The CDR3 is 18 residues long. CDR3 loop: CASSQSGGGPSIGYEQFF. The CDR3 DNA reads TGTGCCAGCAGTCAATCGGGGGGGGGCCCATCAATTGGATATGAGCAGTTCTTC.

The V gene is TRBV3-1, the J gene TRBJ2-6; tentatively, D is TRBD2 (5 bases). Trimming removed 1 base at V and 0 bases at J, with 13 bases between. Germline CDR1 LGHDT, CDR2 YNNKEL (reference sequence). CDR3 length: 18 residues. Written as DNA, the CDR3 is TGTGCCAGCAGCCAAGTCGAACGGAGGAACTCTGGGGCCAACGTCCTGACTTTC. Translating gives CASSQVERRNSGANVLTF.

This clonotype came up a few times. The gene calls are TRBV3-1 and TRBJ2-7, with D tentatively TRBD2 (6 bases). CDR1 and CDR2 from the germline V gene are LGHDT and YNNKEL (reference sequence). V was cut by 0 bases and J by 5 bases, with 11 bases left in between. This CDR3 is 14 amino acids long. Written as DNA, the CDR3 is TGTGCCAGCAGCCAAGATGCCGCTAGCGACGAGCAGTACTTC. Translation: CASSQDAASDEQYF.

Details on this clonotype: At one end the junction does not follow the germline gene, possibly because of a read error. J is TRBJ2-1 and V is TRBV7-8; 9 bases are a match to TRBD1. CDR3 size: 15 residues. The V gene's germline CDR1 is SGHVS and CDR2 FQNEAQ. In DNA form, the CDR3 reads TGTGCCGGCAGCTTAGGGACAGGGCGATACAATGAGCAGTTCTTC. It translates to CAGSLGTGRYNEQFF.

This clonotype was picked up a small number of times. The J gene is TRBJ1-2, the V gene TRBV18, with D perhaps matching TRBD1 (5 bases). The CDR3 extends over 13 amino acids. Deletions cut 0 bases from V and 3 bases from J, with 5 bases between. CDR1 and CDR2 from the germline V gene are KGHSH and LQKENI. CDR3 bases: TGTGCCAGCTCACCACCCAGGGACTATGGCTACACCTTC. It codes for CASSPPRDYGYTF.

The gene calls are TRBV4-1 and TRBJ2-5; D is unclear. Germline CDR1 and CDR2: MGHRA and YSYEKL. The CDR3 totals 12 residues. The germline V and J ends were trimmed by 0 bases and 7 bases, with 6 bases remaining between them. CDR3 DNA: TGCGCCAGCAGCCAAGATCCGGGGACCCAGTACTTC. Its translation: CASSQDPGTQYF.

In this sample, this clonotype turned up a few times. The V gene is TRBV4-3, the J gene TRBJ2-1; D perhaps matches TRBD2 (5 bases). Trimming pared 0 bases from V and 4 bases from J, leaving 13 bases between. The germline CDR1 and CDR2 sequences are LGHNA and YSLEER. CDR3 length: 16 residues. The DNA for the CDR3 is TGCGCCAGCAGCCAAGATGCCGGACCGGGATACAATGAGCAGTTCTTC. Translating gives CASSQDAGPGYNEQFF.

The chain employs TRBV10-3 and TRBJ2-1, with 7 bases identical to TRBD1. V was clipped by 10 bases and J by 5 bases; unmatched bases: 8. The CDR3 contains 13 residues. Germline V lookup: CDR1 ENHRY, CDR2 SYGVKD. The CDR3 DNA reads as TGTGCCAGTGGACAGGAGCATAACAATGAGCAGTTCTTC. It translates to CASGQEHNNEQFF.